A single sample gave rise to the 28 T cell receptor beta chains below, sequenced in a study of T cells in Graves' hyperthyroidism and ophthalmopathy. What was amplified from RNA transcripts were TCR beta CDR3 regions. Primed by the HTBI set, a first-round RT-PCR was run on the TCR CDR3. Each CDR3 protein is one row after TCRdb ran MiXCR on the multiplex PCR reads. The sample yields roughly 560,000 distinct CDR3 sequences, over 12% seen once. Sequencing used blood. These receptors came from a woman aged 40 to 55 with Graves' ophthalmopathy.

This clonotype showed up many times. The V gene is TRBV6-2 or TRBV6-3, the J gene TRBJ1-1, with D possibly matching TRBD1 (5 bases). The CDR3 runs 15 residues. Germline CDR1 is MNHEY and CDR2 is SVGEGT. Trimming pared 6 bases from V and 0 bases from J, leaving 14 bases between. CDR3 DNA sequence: TGTGCCAGCAGCCAGCAGGGTTTCATGAACACTGAAGCTTTCTTT. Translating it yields CASSQQGFMNTEAFF.

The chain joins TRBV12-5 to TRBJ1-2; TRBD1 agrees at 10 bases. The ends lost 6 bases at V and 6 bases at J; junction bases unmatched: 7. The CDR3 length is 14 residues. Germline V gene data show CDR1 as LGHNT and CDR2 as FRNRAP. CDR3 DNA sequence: TGTGCTAGTGGCCGGGACAGGGGTTGGGATGGCTACACCTTC. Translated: CASGRDRGWDGYTF. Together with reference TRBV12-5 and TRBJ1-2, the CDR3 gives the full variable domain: DARVTQTPRHKVTEMGQEVTMRCQPILGHNTVFWYRQTMMQGLELLAYFRNRAPLDDSGMPKDRFSAEMPDATLATLKIQPSEPRDSAVYFCASGRDRGWDGYTFGSGTRLTVV.

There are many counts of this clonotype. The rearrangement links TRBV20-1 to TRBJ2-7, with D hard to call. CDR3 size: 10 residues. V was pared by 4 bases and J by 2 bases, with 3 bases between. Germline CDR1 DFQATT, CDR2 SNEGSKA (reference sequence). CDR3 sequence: CSAIPYEQYF. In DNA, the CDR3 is TGCAGTGCTATTCCCTACGAGCAGTACTTC.

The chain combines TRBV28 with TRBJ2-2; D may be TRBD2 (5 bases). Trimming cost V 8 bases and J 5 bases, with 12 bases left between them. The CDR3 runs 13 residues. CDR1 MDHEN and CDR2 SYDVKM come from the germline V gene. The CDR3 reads CASRKVATGELFF. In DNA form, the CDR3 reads TGTGCCAGCCGTAAGGTAGCGACCGGGGAGCTGTTTTTT.

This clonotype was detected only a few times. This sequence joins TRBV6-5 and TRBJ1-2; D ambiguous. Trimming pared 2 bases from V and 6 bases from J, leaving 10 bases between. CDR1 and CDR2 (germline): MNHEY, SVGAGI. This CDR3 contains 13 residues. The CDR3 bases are TGTGCCAGCAGTTACCTGCAGGTCCATGGCTACACCTTC. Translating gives CASSYLQVHGYTF.

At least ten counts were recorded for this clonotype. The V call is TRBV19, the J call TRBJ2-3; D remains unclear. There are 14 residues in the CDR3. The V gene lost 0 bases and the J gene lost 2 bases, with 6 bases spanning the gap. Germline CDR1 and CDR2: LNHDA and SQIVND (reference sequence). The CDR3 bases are TGTGCCAGTAGTATAGACCGATACACAGATACGCAGTATTTT. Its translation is CASSIDRYTDTQYF.

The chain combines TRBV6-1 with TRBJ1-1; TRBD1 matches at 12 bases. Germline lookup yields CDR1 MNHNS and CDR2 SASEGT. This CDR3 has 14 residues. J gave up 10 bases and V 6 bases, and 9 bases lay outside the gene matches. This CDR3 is CASSQPGQGATAFF. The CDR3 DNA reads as TGTGCCAGCAGCCAACCGGGACAGGGGGCAACAGCTTTCTTT.

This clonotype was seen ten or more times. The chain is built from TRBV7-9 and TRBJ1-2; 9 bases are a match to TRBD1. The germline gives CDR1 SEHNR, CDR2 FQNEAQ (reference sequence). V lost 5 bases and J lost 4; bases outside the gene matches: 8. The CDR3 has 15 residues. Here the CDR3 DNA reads TGTGCCAGCAGCGCAACCACAGGGGGCGGCTATGGCTACACCTTC. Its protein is CASSATTGGGYGYTF.

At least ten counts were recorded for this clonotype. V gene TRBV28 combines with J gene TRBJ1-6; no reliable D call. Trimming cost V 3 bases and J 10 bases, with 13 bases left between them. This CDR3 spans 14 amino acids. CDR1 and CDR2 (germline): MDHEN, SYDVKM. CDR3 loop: CASSFTRGGSPLHF. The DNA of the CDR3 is TGTGCCAGCAGTTTTACGCGCGGAGGATCACCCCTCCACTTT.

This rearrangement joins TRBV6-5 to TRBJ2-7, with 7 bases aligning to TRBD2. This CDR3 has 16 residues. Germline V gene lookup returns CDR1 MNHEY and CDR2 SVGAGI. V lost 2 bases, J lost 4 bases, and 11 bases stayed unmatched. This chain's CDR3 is CASSYIFGGSLYEQYF. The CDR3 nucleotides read TGTGCCAGCAGTTACATATTTGGCGGGAGTTTGTACGAGCAGTACTTC.

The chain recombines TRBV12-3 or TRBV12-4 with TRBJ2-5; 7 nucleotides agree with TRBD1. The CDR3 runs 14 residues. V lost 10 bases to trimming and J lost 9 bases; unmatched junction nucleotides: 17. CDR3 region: CAIKGAGFQEAQYF. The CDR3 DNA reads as TGTGCCATCAAGGGGGCGGGCTTTCAGGAGGCCCAGTACTTC.

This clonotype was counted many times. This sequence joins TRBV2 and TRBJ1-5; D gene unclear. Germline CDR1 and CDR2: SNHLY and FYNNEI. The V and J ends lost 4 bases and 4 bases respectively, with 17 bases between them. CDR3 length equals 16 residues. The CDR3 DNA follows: TGTGCCAGCAGTGCCCCCCCCCTAAAACCGAATCAGCCCCAGCATTTT. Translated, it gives CASSAPPLKPNQPQHF.

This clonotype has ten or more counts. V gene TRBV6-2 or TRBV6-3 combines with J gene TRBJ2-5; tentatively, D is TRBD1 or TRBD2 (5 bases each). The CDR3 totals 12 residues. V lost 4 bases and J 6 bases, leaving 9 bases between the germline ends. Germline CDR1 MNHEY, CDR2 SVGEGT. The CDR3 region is CASSSGGQTQYF. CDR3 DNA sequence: TGTGCCAGCAGTTCTGGGGGACAGACCCAGTACTTC.

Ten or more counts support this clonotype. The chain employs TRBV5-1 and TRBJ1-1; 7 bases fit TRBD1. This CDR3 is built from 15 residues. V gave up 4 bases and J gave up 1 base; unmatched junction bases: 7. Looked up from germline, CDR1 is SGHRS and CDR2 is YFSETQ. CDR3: CASSIGTAGNTEAFF. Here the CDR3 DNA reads TGCGCCAGCAGCATAGGGACAGCAGGGAACACTGAAGCTTTCTTT. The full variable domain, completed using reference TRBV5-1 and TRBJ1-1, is KAGVTQTPRYLIKTRGQQVTLSCSPISGHRSVSWYQQTPGQGLQFLFEYFSETQRNKGNFPGRFSGRQFSNSRSEMNVSTLELGDSALYLCASSIGTAGNTEAFFGQGTRLTVV.

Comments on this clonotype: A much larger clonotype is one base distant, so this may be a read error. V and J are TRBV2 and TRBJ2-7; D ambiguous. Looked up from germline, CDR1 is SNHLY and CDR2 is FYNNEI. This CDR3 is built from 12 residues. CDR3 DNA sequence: TGTTCCAGCAGACGGGCTCTGGACGAGCAGTACTTC. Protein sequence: CSSRRALDEQYF. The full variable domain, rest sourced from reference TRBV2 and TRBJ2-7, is EPEVTQTPSHQVTQMGQEVILRCVPISNHLYFYWYRQILGQKVEFLVSFYNNEISEKSEIFDDQFSVERPDGSNFTLKIRSTKLEDSAMYFCSSRRALDEQYFGPGTRLTVT.

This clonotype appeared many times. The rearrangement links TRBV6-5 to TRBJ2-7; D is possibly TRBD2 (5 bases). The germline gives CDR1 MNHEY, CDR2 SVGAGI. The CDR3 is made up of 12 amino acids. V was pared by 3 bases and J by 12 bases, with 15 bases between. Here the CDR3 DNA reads TGTGCCAGCAGTTATCGGGGTGGGAAGTTGTACTTC. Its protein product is CASSYRGGKLYF.

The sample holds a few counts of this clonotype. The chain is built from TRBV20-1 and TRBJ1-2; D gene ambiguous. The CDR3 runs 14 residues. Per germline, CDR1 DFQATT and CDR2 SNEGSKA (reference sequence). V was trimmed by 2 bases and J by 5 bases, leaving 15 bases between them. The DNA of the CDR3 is TGCAGTGCTAGAAAGCTACAAAGGGAGTATGGCTACACCTTC. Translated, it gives CSARKLQREYGYTF.

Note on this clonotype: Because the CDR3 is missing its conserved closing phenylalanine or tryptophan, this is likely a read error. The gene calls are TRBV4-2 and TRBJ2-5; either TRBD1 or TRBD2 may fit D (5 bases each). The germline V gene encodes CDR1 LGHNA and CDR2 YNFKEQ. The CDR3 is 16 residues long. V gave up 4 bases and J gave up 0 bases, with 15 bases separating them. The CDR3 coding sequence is TGTGCCAGCAGCCCCCAAGGGATGGGACACCAAGAGACCCAGTACCTC. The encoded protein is CASSPQGMGHQETQYL.

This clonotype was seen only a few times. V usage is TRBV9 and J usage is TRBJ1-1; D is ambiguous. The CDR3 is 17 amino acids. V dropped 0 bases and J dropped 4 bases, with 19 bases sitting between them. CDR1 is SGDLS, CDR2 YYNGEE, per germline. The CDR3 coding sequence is TGTGCCAGCAGCGTAGGGGGAAGTATCTTTCTGGGCACTGAAGCTTTCTTT. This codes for CASSVGGSIFLGTEAFF.

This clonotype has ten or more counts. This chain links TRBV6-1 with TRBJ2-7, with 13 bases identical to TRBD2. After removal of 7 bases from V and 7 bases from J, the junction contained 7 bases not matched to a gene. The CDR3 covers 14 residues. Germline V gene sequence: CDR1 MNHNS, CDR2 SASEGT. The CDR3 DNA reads TGTGCCAGCAAGCGGACTAGCGGGAGTCGGGAGCAGTACTTC. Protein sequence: CASKRTSGSREQYF.

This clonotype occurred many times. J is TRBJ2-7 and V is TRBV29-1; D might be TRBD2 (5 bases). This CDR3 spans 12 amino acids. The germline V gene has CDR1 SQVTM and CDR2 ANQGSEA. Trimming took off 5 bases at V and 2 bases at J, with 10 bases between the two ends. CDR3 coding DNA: TGCAGCGTTAGCGGACCAGCCTACGAGCAGTACTTC. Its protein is CSVSGPAYEQYF.

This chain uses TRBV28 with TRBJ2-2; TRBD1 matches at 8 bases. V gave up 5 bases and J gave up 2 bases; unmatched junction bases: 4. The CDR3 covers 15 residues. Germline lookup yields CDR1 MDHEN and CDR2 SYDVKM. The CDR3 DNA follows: TGTGCCAGCAGTCCAGGGGGCCCTAACACCGGGGAGCTGTTTTTT. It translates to CASSPGGPNTGELFF. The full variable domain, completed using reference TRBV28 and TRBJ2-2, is DVKVTQSSRYLVKRTGEKVFLECVQDMDHENMFWYRQDPGLGLRLIYFSYDVKMKEKGDIPEGYSVSREKKERFSLILESASTNQTSMYLCASSPGGPNTGELFFGEGSRLTVL.

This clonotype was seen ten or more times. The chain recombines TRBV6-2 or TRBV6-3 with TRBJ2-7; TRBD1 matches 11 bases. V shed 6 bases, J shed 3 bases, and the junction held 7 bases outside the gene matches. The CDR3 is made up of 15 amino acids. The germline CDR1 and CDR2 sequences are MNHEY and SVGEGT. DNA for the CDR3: TGTGCCAGCAGGCGCCCCGGGACAGGGGGCTACGAGCAGTACTTC. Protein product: CASRRPGTGGYEQYF.

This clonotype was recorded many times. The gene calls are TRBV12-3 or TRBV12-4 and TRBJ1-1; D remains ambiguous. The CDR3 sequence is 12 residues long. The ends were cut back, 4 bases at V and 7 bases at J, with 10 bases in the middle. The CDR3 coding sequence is TGTGCCAGCAGTTCGGGCTCCCGTGAAGCTTTCTTT. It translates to CASSSGSREAFF.

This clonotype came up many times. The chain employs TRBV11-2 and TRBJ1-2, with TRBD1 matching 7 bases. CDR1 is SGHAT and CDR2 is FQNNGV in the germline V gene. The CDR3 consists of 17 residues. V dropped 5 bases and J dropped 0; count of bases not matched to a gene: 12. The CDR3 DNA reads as TGTGCCAGCAGCCCAAACCCCCGACAGGGCTCTAACTATGGCTACACCTTC. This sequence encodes CASSPNPRQGSNYGYTF.

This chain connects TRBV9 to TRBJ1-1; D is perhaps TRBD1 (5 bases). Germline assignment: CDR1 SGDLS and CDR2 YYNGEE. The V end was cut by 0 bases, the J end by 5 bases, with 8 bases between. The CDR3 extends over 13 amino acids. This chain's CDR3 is CASSVGGLTEAFF. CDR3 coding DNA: TGTGCCAGCAGCGTAGGGGGCTTGACTGAAGCTTTCTTT.

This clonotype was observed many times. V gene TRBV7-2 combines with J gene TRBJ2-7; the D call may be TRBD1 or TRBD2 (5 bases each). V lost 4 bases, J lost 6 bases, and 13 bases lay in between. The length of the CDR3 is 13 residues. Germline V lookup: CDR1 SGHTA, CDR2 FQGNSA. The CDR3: CASSSGPRREQYF. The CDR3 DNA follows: TGTGCCAGCAGCTCGGGACCGCGCCGCGAGCAGTACTTC.

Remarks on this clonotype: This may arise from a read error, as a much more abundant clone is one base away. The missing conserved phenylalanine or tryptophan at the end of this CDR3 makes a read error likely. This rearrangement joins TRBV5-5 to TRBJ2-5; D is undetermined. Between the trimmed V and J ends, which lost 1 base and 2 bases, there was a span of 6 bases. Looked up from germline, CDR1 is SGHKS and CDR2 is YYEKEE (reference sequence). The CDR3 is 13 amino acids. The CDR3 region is CASSLLSQETQYL. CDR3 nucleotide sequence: TGTGCCAGCAGCTTGCTTAGTCAAGAGACCCAGTACCTC.